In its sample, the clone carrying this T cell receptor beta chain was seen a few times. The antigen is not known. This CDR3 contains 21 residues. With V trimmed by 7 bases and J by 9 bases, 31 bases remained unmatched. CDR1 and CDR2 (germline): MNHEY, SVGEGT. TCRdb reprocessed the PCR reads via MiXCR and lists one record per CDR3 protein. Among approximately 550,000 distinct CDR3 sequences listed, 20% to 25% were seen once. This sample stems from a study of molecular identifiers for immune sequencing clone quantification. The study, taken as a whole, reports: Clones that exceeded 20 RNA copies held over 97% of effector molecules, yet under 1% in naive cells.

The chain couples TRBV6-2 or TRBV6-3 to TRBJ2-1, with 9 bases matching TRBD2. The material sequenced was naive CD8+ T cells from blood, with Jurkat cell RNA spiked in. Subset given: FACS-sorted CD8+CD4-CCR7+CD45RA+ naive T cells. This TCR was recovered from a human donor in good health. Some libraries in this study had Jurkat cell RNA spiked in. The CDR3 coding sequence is TGTGCCAGCACCCCACCTGGGGCTAGCGGGGAAAATATTACCCCTGGCGGTGAGCAGTTCTTC. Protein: CASTPPGASGENITPGGEQFF.